This T cell receptor (beta chain) came from a study of response to subunit inactivated influenza vaccine. Worth noting for this clonotype: What it binds is not known.

Study-level points and caveats: The study's authors posited that every seasonal influenza vaccination enlists few new T cells.

TCRdb reanalysed the RT-PCR reads using MiXCR and keeps one entry per CDR3 protein. The top ten hold about a tenth of the sample, which has 800,000 to 1,000,000 distinct CDR3 sequences, 21% seen once. Germline values: CDR1 SGHAT, CDR2 FQDESV (reference sequence). This CDR3 contains 15 residues. Trimming cost V 5 bases and J 0 bases, with 11 bases left between them. This specimen was PBMCs from blood, taken 5 days after vaccination. V gene TRBV11-1 combines with J gene TRBJ2-4; D is unclear. The source of this sequence is a man between 45 and 60 years old who received an inactivated influenza vaccine. CDR3 nucleotide sequence: TGTGCCAGCAGCCCCCGCTTGGAAGCCAAAAACATTCAGTACTTC. It codes for CASSPRLEAKNIQYF.